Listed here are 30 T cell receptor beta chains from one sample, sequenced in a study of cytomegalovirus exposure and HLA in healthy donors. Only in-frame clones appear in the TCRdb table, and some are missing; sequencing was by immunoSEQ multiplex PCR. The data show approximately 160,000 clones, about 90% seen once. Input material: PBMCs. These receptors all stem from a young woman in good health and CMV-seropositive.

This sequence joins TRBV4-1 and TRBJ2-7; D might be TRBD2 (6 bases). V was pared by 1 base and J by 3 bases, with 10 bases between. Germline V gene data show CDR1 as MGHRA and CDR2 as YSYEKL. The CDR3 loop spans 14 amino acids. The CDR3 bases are TGCGCCAGCAGCCAAGTCCCGGGGGTCTACGAGCAGTACTTC. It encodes CASSQVPGVYEQYF.

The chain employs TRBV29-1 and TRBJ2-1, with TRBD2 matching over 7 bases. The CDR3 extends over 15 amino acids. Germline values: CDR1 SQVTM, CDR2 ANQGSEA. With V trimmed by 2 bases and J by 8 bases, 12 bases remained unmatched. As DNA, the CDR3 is TGCAGCGTTGAACTCCGGGCGGGAGTTGGCGATGAGCAGTTCTTC. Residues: CSVELRAGVGDEQFF.

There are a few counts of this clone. CDR3 amino acids: CASSEVSSTDTQYF. For the CDR3, the DNA is TGTGCCAGCAGTGAAGTGAGTTCCACAGATACGCAGTATTTT. The V and J genes are TRBV6-1 and TRBJ2-3; D gene unclear. Germline assignment: CDR1 MNHNS and CDR2 SASEGT. Trimming took off 1 base at V and 2 bases at J, with 7 bases between the two ends. The CDR3 contains 14 residues.

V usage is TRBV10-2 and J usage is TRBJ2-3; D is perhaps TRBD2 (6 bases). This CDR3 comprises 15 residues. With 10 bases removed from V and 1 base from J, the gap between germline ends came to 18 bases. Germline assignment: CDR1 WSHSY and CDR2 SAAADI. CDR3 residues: CATLGLGLGTDTQYF. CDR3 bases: TGCGCCACCTTAGGTTTGGGACTTGGCACAGATACGCAGTATTTT.

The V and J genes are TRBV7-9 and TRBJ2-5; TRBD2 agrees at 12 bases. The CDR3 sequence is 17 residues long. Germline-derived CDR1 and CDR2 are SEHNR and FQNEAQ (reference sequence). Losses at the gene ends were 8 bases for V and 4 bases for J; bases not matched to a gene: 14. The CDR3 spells CASGRASGGARRETQYF. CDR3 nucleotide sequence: TGTGCCAGCGGGCGGGCTAGCGGGGGGGCGAGGCGAGAGACCCAGTACTTC.

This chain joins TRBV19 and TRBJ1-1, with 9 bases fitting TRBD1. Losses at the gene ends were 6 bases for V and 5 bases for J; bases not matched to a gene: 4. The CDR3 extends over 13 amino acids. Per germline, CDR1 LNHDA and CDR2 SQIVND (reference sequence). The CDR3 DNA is TGTGCCAGTAGCCGGGACAGGGTTACTGAAGCTTTCTTT. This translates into CASSRDRVTEAFF.

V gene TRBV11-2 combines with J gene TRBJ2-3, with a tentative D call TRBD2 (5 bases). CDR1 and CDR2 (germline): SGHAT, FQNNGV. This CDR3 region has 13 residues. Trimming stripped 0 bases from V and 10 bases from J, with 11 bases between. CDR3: CASSLDRWRPQYF. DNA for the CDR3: TGTGCCAGCAGCTTAGATCGATGGAGGCCGCAGTATTTT.

CDR3: CASSLGRTNTEAFF. The DNA of the CDR3 is TGTGCCAGCAGTTTAGGCAGGACAAACACTGAAGCTTTCTTT. The rearrangement links TRBV27 to TRBJ1-1; maybe TRBD1 (5 bases). CDR1 MNHEY and CDR2 SMNVEV come from the germline V gene (reference sequence). V lost 2 bases and J lost 2, with 9 bases in between. The CDR3 is made up of 14 amino acids.

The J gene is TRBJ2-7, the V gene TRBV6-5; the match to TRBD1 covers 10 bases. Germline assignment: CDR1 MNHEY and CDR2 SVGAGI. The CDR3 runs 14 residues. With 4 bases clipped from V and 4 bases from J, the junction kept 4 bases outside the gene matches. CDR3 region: CASSLTGGPYEQYF. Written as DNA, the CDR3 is TGTGCCAGCAGTTTGACAGGGGGCCCTTACGAGCAGTACTTC.

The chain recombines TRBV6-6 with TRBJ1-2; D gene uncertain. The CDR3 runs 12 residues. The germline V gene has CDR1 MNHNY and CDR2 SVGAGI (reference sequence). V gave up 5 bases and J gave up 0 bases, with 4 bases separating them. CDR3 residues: CASSIANYGYTF. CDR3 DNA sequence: TGTGCCAGCAGTATCGCTAACTATGGCTACACCTTC.

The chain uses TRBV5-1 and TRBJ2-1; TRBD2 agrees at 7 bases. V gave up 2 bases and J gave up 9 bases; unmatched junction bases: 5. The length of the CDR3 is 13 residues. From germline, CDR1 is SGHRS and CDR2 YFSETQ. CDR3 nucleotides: TGCGCCAGCAGCTTTAAAACTAGCGCTGAGCAGTTCTTC. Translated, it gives CASSFKTSAEQFF.

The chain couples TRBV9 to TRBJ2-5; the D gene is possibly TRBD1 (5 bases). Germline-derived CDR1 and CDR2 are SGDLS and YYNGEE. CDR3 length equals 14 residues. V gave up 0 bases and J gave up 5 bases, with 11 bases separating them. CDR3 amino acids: CASSVVSWGETQYF. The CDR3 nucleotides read TGTGCCAGCAGCGTAGTAAGTTGGGGCGAGACCCAGTACTTC.

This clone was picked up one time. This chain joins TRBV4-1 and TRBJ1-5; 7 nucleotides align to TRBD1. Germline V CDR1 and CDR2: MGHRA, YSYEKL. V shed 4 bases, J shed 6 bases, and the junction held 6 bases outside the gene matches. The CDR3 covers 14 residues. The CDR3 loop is CASSLSGGSQPQHF. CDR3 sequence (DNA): TGCGCCAGCAGCCTTTCAGGGGGTTCTCAGCCCCAGCATTTT.

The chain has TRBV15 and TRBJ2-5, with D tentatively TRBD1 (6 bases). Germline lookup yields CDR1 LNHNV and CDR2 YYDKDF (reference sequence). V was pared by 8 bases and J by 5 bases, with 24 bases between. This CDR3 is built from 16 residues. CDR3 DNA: TGTGCCACCTGCCCTCACCCGGACAGATGTAGGGAGACCCAGTACTTC. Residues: CATCPHPDRCRETQYF.

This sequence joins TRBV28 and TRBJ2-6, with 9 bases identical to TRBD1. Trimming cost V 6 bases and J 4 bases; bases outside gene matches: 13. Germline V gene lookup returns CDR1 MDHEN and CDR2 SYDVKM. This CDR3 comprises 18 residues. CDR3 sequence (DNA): TGTGCCAGCAGCCCTACCGGACAGGGGACGAAAGGGGCCAACGTCCTGACTTTC. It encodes CASSPTGQGTKGANVLTF. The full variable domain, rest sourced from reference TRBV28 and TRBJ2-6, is DVKVTQSSRYLVKRTGEKVFLECVQDMDHENMFWYRQDPGLGLRLIYFSYDVKMKEKGDIPEGYSVSREKKERFSLILESASTNQTSMYLCASSPTGQGTKGANVLTFGAGSRLTVL.

The CDR3 nucleotides are TGCAGCGTTGAAGATCAGGTCAATGAGCAGTTCTTC. As protein: CSVEDQVNEQFF. This rearrangement joins TRBV29-1 to TRBJ2-1; D is uncertain. The CDR3 extends over 12 amino acids. V shed 0 bases and J shed 6 bases, with 6 bases lying between them. From germline, CDR1 is SQVTM and CDR2 ANQGSEA.

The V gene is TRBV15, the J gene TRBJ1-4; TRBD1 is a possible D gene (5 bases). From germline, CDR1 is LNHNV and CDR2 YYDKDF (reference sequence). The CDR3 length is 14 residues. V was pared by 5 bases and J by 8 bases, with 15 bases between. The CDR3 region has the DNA TGTGCCACCAGCTGGGGGGGAGCAGTCGAAAAACTGTTTTTT. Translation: CATSWGGAVEKLFF.

The CDR3 DNA is TGTGCCTGGGACCAATATACTAGCGGGGGAGCCTACGAGCAGTACTTC. Its translation: CAWDQYTSGGAYEQYF. The rearrangement uses TRBV30 and TRBJ2-7; 11 nucleotides agree with TRBD2. CDR3 length: 16 residues. V lost 5 bases, J lost 2 bases, and 11 bases stayed unmatched. The V gene's germline CDR1 is GTSNPN and CDR2 SVGIG (reference sequence).

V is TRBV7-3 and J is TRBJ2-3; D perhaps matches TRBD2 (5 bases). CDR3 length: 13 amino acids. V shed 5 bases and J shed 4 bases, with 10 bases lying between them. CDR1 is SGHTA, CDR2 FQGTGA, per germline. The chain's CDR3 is CASSQQAADTQYF. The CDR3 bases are TGTGCCAGCAGCCAACAAGCGGCAGATACGCAGTATTTT.

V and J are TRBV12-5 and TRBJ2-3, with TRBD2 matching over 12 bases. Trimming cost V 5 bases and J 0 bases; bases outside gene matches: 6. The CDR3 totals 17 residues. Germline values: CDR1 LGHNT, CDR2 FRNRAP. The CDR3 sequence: CASGPGTSGLSTDTQYF. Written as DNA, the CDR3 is TGTGCTAGTGGTCCCGGGACTAGCGGGTTGAGCACAGATACGCAGTATTTT.

DNA for the CDR3: TGTGCCAGCAGCCCGGAGGACTTTGGGGAGCAGTACTTC. Translation: CASSPEDFGEQYF. V usage is TRBV21-1 and J usage is TRBJ2-7; TRBD2 reflects the table's D call only, with no check against the DNA. TRBV21-1 constitutes a pseudogene. This CDR3 spans 13 amino acids.

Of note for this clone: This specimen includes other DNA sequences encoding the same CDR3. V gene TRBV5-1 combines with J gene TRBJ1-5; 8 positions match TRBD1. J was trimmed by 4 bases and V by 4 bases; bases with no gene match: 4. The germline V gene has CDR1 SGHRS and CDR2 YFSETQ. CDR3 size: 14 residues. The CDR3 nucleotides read TGCGCCAGCAGCCCCGGACAGGGTAATCAGCCCCAGCATTTT. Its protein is CASSPGQGNQPQHF. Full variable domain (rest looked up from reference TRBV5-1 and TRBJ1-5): KAGVTQTPRYLIKTRGQQVTLSCSPISGHRSVSWYQQTPGQGLQFLFEYFSETQRNKGNFPGRFSGRQFSNSRSEMNVSTLELGDSALYLCASSPGQGNQPQHFGDGTRLSIL.

CDR3 sequence reads: CASSPSRLFNTEAFF. The CDR3 bases are TGTGCCAGCAGTCCCTCAAGACTATTTAACACTGAAGCTTTCTTT. The rearrangement links TRBV28 to TRBJ1-1; D gene ambiguous. The CDR3 covers 15 residues. The ends were cut back, 5 bases at V and 2 bases at J, with 15 bases in the middle. Germline V gene lookup returns CDR1 MDHEN and CDR2 SYDVKM. The full variable domain, rest sourced from reference TRBV28 and TRBJ1-1, is DVKVTQSSRYLVKRTGEKVFLECVQDMDHENMFWYRQDPGLGLRLIYFSYDVKMKEKGDIPEGYSVSREKKERFSLILESASTNQTSMYLCASSPSRLFNTEAFFGQGTRLTVV.

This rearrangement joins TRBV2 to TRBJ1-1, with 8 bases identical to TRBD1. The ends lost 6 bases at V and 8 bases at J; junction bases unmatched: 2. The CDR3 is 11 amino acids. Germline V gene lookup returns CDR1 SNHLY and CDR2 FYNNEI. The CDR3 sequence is CASSGQGEAFF. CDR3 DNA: TGTGCCAGCAGCGGACAGGGCGAAGCTTTCTTT. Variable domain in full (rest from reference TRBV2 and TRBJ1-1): EPEVTQTPSHQVTQMGQEVILRCVPISNHLYFYWYRQILGQKVEFLVSFYNNEISEKSEIFDDQFSVERPDGSNFTLKIRSTKLEDSAMYFCASSGQGEAFFGQGTRLTVV.

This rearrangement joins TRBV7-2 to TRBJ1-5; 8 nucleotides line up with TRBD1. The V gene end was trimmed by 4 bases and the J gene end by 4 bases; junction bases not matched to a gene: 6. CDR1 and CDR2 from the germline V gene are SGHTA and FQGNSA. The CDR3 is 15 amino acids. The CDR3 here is CASSSSGQVNQPQHF. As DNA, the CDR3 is TGTGCCAGCAGCTCCTCGGGACAGGTTAATCAGCCCCAGCATTTT.

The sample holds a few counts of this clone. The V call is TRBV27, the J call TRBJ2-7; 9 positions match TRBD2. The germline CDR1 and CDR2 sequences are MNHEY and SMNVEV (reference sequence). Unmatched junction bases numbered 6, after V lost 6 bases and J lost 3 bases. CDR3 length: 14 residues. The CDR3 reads CASSRTSARYEQYF. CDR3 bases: TGTGCCAGCAGCCGGACTAGCGCCCGCTACGAGCAGTACTTC.

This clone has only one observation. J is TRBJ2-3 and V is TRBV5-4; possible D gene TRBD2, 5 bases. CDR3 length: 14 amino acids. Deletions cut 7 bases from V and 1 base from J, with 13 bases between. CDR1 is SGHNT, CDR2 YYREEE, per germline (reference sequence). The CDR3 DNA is TGTGCCAGCGCCGAGGGTCCTGGCACAGATACGCAGTATTTT. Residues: CASAEGPGTDTQYF.

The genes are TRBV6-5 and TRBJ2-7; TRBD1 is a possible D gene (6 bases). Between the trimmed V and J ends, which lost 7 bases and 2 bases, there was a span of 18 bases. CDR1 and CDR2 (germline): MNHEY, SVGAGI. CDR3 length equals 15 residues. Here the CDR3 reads CASTAWGQEPYEQYF. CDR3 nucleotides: TGTGCCAGCACAGCTTGGGGACAAGAGCCCTACGAGCAGTACTTC.

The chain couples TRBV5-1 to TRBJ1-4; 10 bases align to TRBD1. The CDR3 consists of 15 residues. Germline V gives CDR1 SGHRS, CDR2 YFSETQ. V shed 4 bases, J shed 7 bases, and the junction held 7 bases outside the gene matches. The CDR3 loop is CASSPGQGRSEKLFF. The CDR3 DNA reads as TGCGCCAGCAGCCCGGGACAGGGGCGCAGTGAAAAACTGTTTTTT.

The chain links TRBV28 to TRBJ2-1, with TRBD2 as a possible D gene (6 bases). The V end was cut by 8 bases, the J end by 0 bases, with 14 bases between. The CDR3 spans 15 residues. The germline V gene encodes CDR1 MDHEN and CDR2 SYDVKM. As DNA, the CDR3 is TGTGCCAGCGCCCGAACCGGGAGCTCCTACAATGAGCAGTTCTTC. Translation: CASARTGSSYNEQFF.